Described below is a single TCR beta chain sequence and its context. The antigen is not known. These data originate in a study of T cell responses to AZD1222 COVID-19 vaccine. Findings and caveats of the study: The study identified only five to seven AZD1222 recipients as seropositive at baseline. Close to half of all spike-specific TCRs reportedly target regions of the variants that are unmutated.

V was shortened by 5 bases and J by 5 bases, with 9 bases between the two germline ends. Germline assignment: CDR1 LNHDA and CDR2 SQIVND (reference sequence). This CDR3 contains 12 residues. Generated by immunoSEQ multiplex PCR, the TCRdb table keeps only in-frame clones and is missing some. In the table there are roughly 150,000 clones, roughly 90% of which are singletons. The TCR sequence derives from an adult in good health. The genes are TRBV19 and TRBJ1-2; the D gene is possibly TRBD1 (6 bases). The material was peripheral blood, obtained on day 0 of AZD1222 vaccination. The CDR3 sequence: CASSLRGYGYTF. In nucleotides, the CDR3 is TGTGCCAGTAGTCTCAGGGGATATGGCTACACCTTC.